The 2 T cell receptor beta chains presented below share a single source sample, sequenced in a study of spatial heterogeneity in lung cancer. As to time point: sample taken at primary tumor resection. TCRs were sequenced from unsorted whole RNA of tumor, nontumor lung or PBMC. TCRdb ran MiXCR on the 5' RACE reads and lists one entry per CDR3 protein. The sample carries 48,000 or so distinct CDR3 sequences, about 5.8% recorded once. This specimen was PBMCs, taken at surgery. Every receptor here comes from a male donor with early-stage non-small cell lung cancer.

This clonotype was observed many times. The chain links TRBV5-4 to TRBJ2-2; TRBD2 agrees at 10 bases. This CDR3 comprises 16 residues. CDR1 SGHNT and CDR2 YYREEE come from the germline V gene (reference sequence). The ends lost 2 bases at V and 0 bases at J; junction bases unmatched: 1. The DNA for the CDR3 is TGTGCCAGCAGCTTAGCGGGAGGGACGAACACCGGGGAGCTGTTTTTT. Amino acid sequence: CASSLAGGTNTGELFF.

The CDR3 nucleotides are TGCAGTGCTAATCCCCTCCGCGGGACTAGCGGGCCGGGCTCCTACAATGAGCAGTTCTTC. Protein product: CSANPLRGTSGPGSYNEQFF. This chain links TRBV20-1 with TRBJ2-1, with 12 bases fitting TRBD2. The CDR3 length is 20 residues. Germline V lookup: CDR1 DFQATT, CDR2 SNEGSKA (reference sequence). V shed 4 bases, J shed 0 bases, and the junction held 16 bases outside the gene matches.